Presented here are 14 T cell receptor beta chains from one specimen sequenced in a study of blood T cell repertoires in COVID-19. The table came from immunoSEQ multiplex PCR; TCRdb's copy has only in-frame clones and leaves some out. The sample consists of some 100,000 clones, about 83% of them appearing once. Sequenced sample: peripheral blood. These TCRs come from a man aged 65 to 85 with acute or convalescent COVID-19.

The chain uses TRBV27 and TRBJ1-6; TRBD1 might be the D (5 bases). CDR3 size: 15 residues. Germline CDR1 reads MNHEY; CDR2 reads SMNVEV (reference sequence). Trimming pared 2 bases from V and 7 bases from J, leaving 12 bases between. CDR3 sequence (DNA): TGTGCCAGCAGTTTAGCTCGGACAACAAATTCACCCCTCCACTTT. Translated, it gives CASSLARTTNSPLHF.

CDR3 in DNA: TGCGCCAGCAGCTTGGCCCTCGGCGGCGTAGATACGCAGTATTTT. Its translation: CASSLALGGVDTQYF. The gene calls are TRBV5-1 and TRBJ2-3; D remains ambiguous. Germline CDR1 and CDR2: SGHRS and YFSETQ. The CDR3 contains 15 residues. Trimming took 0 bases from V and 5 from J, leaving 13 bases between them.

The chain couples TRBV5-4 to TRBJ1-1; TRBD1 is a possible D gene (5 bases). CDR1 is SGHNT, CDR2 YYREEE, per germline (reference sequence). Trimming left V 4 bases short and J 1 base short, with 14 bases between. This CDR3 contains 15 residues. The CDR3 DNA reads as TGTGCCAGCAGCCCTCCGGAGGGGCGGAACACTGAAGCTTTCTTT. This codes for CASSPPEGRNTEAFF.

The rearrangement links TRBV5-5 to TRBJ2-3; TRBD1 matches at 7 bases. The V and J ends lost 7 bases and 3 bases, in that order; junction bases with no gene match: 8. In germline, CDR1 is SGHKS, CDR2 YYEKEE (reference sequence). The CDR3 consists of 14 residues. The CDR3 loop reads CASRSGQETDTQYF. Written as DNA, the CDR3 is TGTGCCAGCCGCTCCGGACAGGAGACAGATACGCAGTATTTT.

This chain joins TRBV7-9 and TRBJ1-4, with a weak D call TRBD1 (6 bases). The CDR3 is made up of 16 amino acids. Looked up from germline, CDR1 is SEHNR and CDR2 is FQNEAQ (reference sequence). V was cut by 0 bases and J by 0 bases, with 8 bases left in between. The CDR3: CASSLAQGTTNEKLFF. The CDR3 DNA is TGTGCCAGCAGCTTAGCGCAGGGGACAACTAATGAAAAACTGTTTTTT.

The chain joins TRBV19 to TRBJ2-3, with D perhaps matching TRBD1 (5 bases). Deletions cut 4 bases from V and 10 bases from J, with 12 bases between. Germline V gene sequence: CDR1 LNHDA, CDR2 SQIVND (reference sequence). This CDR3 contains 12 residues. CDR3 residues: CASSTGSEAQYF. In DNA, the CDR3 is TGTGCCAGTAGTACAGGGTCTGAAGCGCAGTATTTT.

This clone was seen only once. The V gene is TRBV10-3, the J gene TRBJ2-7; 7 nucleotides match TRBD1. The CDR3 covers 15 residues. CDR1 ENHRY and CDR2 SYGVKD come from the germline V gene. The ends lost 0 bases at V and 1 base at J; junction bases unmatched: 3. The CDR3 coding sequence is TGTGCCATCAGTGAGTCCCAGACAGGGTCCTACGAGCAGTACTTC. Translating it yields CAISESQTGSYEQYF.

The CDR3, as DNA: TGTGCCAGCAGCCGAAGGGAGGCTACGGTCTACAATGAGCAGTTCTTC. Its translation is CASSRREATVYNEQFF. The chain joins TRBV3-1 (or the pseudogene TRBV3-2) to TRBJ2-1; tentatively, D is TRBD2 (6 bases). Deletions cut 4 bases from V and 3 bases from J, with 16 bases between. Germline CDR1 reads LGHDT; CDR2 reads YNNKEL (reference sequence). This CDR3 has 16 residues.

This clone has just a few counts. V usage is TRBV7-9 and J usage is TRBJ2-7; 7 bases fit TRBD2. V was clipped by 5 bases and J by 4 bases; unmatched bases: 5. Per germline, CDR1 SEHNR and CDR2 FQNEAQ (reference sequence). This CDR3 comprises 13 residues. The CDR3 sequence: CASSNSGGYEQYF. CDR3 DNA sequence: TGTGCCAGCAGCAACTCGGGGGGATACGAGCAGTACTTC.

This sequence joins TRBV2 and TRBJ2-7; 9 nucleotides align to TRBD1. Germline V gives CDR1 SNHLY, CDR2 FYNNEI. The V segment lost 7 bases and the J segment 3 bases; nucleotides outside the gene matches: 4. The CDR3 spans 13 residues. The CDR3 DNA sequence: TGTGCCAGCATCCCGACAGGGGGCTACGAGCAGTACTTC. Translated, it gives CASIPTGGYEQYF.

The V and J genes are TRBV19 and TRBJ1-5; TRBD1 is a possible D gene (6 bases). The V end was cut by 7 bases, the J end by 2 bases, with 9 bases between. CDR1 and CDR2 (germline): LNHDA, SQIVND (reference sequence). This CDR3 has 13 amino acids. The CDR3 here is CASIAGGNQPQHF. The CDR3, as DNA: TGTGCCAGTATAGCAGGGGGCAATCAGCCCCAGCATTTT.

The chain is built from TRBV25-1 and TRBJ1-1, with D unclear. The germline CDR1 and CDR2 sequences are MGHDK and SYGVNS. The CDR3 runs to 15 residues. Trimming left V 0 bases short and J 4 bases short, with 12 bases between. CDR3 nucleotide sequence: TGTGCCAGCAGTGAATACGAGGGAGAGGGCACTGAAGCTTTCTTT. Amino acid sequence: CASSEYEGEGTEAFF. The full variable domain, rest sourced from reference TRBV25-1 and TRBJ1-1, is EADIYQTPRYLVIGTGKKITLECSQTMGHDKMYWYQQDPGMELHLIHYSYGVNSTEKGDLSSESTVSRIRTEHFPLTLESARPSHTSQYLCASSEYEGEGTEAFFGQGTRLTVV.

The V and J genes are TRBV5-1 and TRBJ2-3; 7 nucleotides align to TRBD2. Germline CDR1 reads SGHRS; CDR2 reads YFSETQ. Losses at the gene ends were 4 bases for V and 7 bases for J; bases not matched to a gene: 15. The length of the CDR3 is 16 residues. The CDR3 nucleotides read TGCGCCAGCAGCCCCGCTAGCGGACTACCCGAAAATACGCAGTATTTT. Translated, it gives CASSPASGLPENTQYF.

The gene calls are TRBV7-2 and TRBJ1-5, with a weak D call TRBD1 (5 bases). Trimming shortened V by 2 bases and J by 4 bases, and 12 bases separated the two germline ends. The CDR3 covers 15 residues. Germline V lookup: CDR1 SGHTA, CDR2 FQGNSA. CDR3 sequence (DNA): TGTGCCAGCAGCTTAAACCCGGCAGGGAATCAGCCCCAGCATTTT. Protein sequence: CASSLNPAGNQPQHF.